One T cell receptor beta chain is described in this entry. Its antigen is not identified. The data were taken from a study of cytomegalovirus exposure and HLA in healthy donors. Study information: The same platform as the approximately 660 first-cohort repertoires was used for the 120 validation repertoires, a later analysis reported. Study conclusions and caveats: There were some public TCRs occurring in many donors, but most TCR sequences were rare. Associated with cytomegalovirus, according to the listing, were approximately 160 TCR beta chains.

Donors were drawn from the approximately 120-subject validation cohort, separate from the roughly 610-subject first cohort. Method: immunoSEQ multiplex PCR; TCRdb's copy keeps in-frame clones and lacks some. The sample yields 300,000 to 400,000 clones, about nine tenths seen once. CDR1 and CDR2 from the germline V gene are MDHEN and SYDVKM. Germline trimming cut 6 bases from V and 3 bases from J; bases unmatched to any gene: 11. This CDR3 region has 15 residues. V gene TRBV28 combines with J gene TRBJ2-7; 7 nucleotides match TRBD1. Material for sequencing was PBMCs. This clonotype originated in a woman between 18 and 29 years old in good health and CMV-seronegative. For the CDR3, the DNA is TGTGCCAGCAGCCCCCGGAGACAGGGTCACTACGAGCAGTACTTC. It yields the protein CASSPRRQGHYEQYF.